Below, 25 T cell receptor beta chains from the same sample are listed, as sequenced in a study of CD8+ T cells in alopecia areata. RNA extraction was followed by reverse transcription into cDNA, which acted as the sequencing template. The data were produced by immunoSEQ multiplex PCR, yet TCRdb's version contains in-frame clones alone and is incomplete. The sample carries about 120,000 clones, about 46% recorded once. The specimen was CD8+ T cells sorted from blood, collected at week 0. The source is a human donor with alopecia areata.

The chain couples TRBV30 to TRBJ2-5; 10 bases map to TRBD1. Germline CDR1 GTSNPN, CDR2 SVGIG (reference sequence). The CDR3 sequence is 15 residues long. Trimming took 4 bases from V and 2 from J; bases not matched to a gene: 7. The CDR3 loop reads CAWITGQGPQETQYF. DNA of the CDR3: TGTGCCTGGATCACGGGACAGGGGCCGCAAGAGACCCAGTACTTC.

Only a few counts were recorded for this clone. J is TRBJ2-1 and V is TRBV6-4, with unresolved D. Germline CDR1 reads MRHNA; CDR2 reads SNTAGT. The germline V and J ends were trimmed by 0 bases and 8 bases, with 8 bases remaining between them. The CDR3 covers 13 residues. The CDR3 DNA reads TGTGCCAGCAGTGACTCGATCGGAGATGAGCAGTTCTTC. Encoded protein: CASSDSIGDEQFF.

Details on this clone: The same CDR3 is also encoded by other DNA sequences in this sample. V and J are TRBV30 and TRBJ2-7, with a possible D match to TRBD2 (5 bases). The V end was cut by 5 bases, the J end by 3 bases, with 5 bases between. The germline CDR1 and CDR2 sequences are GTSNPN and SVGIG (reference sequence). The CDR3 has 10 amino acids. The DNA for the CDR3 is TGTGCCTGGGGGAGCTACGAGCAGTACTTC. Amino acids: CAWGSYEQYF.

As for this clone: A read error may produce the germline difference seen at one junction end. V is TRBV30 and J is TRBJ1-4, with 8 bases matching TRBD1. Per the germline V gene, CDR1 is GTSNPN and CDR2 is SVGIG (reference sequence). The CDR3 totals 13 residues. The CDR3 DNA reads as TGTGCCTGGAGCGAACTCTCACCCCGGGACAGGTCTTTT. This translates into CAWSELSPRDRSF. Filled out from reference TRBV30 and TRBJ1-4, the complete variable domain reads SQTIHQWPATLVQPVGSPLSLECTVEGTSNPNLYWYRQAAGRGLQLLFYSVGIGQISSEVPQNLSASRPQDRQFILSSKKLLLSDSGFYLCAWSELSPRDRSFGSGTQLSVL.

This sequence joins TRBV29-1 and TRBJ1-2; D is undetermined. V dropped 4 bases and J dropped 4 bases, with 4 bases sitting between them. CDR3 length: 10 amino acids. Germline CDR1 and CDR2: SQVTM and ANQGSEA. CDR3 nucleotide sequence: TGCAGCGTTGCCTCCTATGGCTACACCTTC. Its translation: CSVASYGYTF.

This clone was recorded a few times. V gene TRBV5-1 combines with J gene TRBJ2-7; possibly TRBD1 for D (6 bases). The CDR3 runs to 14 residues. The V and J ends lost 5 bases and 1 base respectively, with 13 bases between them. Germline V gene lookup returns CDR1 SGHRS and CDR2 YFSETQ. For the CDR3, the DNA is TGCGCCAGCAGGTCAGACAGGCGATCCTACGAGCAGTACTTC. This sequence encodes CASRSDRRSYEQYF.

The rearrangement joins TRBV11-2 to TRBJ2-5, with D unclear. Looked up from germline, CDR1 is SGHAT and CDR2 is FQNNGV. Trimming left V 1 base short and J 4 bases short, with 4 bases between. The CDR3 extends over 12 amino acids. The CDR3 loop reads CASSLGAETQYF. As DNA, the CDR3 is TGTGCCAGCAGCTTAGGGGCAGAGACCCAGTACTTC.

In its sample, this clone was seen a few times. The CDR3 spells CASSADGTAYEQYF. The CDR3 bases are TGTGCCAGCAGCGCCGACGGGACAGCCTACGAGCAGTACTTC. This chain joins TRBV9 and TRBJ2-7; 7 bases are a match to TRBD1. Trimming removed 3 bases from V and 2 bases from J; junction bases left unmatched: 5. From germline, CDR1 is SGDLS and CDR2 YYNGEE. The CDR3 has 14 residues.

This clone has a single count. This sequence joins TRBV11-2 and TRBJ2-7; TRBD1 matches 9 bases. After removal of 5 bases from V and 1 base from J, the junction contained 3 bases not matched to a gene. This CDR3 has 14 residues. CDR1 SGHAT and CDR2 FQNNGV come from the germline V gene. The CDR3 coding sequence is TGTGCCAGCAGCATAGGACAGGGGTCCTACGAGCAGTACTTC. It is translated as CASSIGQGSYEQYF.

The genes are TRBV6-5 and TRBJ2-5; tentatively, D is TRBD1 (6 bases). The CDR3 is 13 residues long. The V and J ends lost 6 bases and 4 bases respectively, with 12 bases between them. From germline, CDR1 is MNHEY and CDR2 SVGAGI. The DNA for the CDR3 is TGTGCCAGCAGCCAGGGGAATCTAGAGACCCAGTACTTC. It encodes CASSQGNLETQYF.

The gene calls are TRBV7-8 and TRBJ2-1, with D possibly TRBD2 on 5 matching bases. Trimming stripped 0 bases from V and 3 bases from J, with 9 bases between. CDR1 is SGHVS and CDR2 is FQNEAQ in the germline V gene. CDR3 length: 15 amino acids. The CDR3 region is CASSLAGRVYNEQFF. CDR3 DNA sequence: TGTGCCAGCAGCTTAGCCGGGCGGGTCTACAATGAGCAGTTCTTC.

This rearrangement joins TRBV4-2 to TRBJ2-7; D unresolved. CDR1 is LGHNA, CDR2 YNFKEQ, per germline. This CDR3 comprises 11 residues. V was trimmed by 5 bases and J by 7 bases, leaving 9 bases between them. Written as DNA, the CDR3 is TGTGCCAGCAGCGTGGGTATGGAGCAGTACTTC. Encoded protein: CASSVGMEQYF.

This clone came up a few times. Here the CDR3 reads CAWSVWSALREQYF. The CDR3, as DNA: TGTGCCTGGAGTGTATGGTCCGCCTTGAGGGAGCAGTACTTC. The chain is built from TRBV30 and TRBJ2-7; D is undetermined. V was shortened by 0 bases and J by 7 bases, with 16 bases between the two germline ends. This CDR3 is 14 amino acids long. CDR1 GTSNPN and CDR2 SVGIG come from the germline V gene (reference sequence).

This clone has a handful of counts. The rearrangement joins TRBV30 to TRBJ1-2; no definite D call. The ends were cut back, 3 bases at V and 4 bases at J, with 9 bases in the middle. Germline V lookup: CDR1 GTSNPN, CDR2 SVGIG (reference sequence). There are 12 residues in the CDR3. CDR3 in DNA: TGTGCCTGGAGCGATGGACCCTATGGCTACACCTTC. Translating it yields CAWSDGPYGYTF.

This rearrangement joins TRBV6-5 to TRBJ2-7; D might be TRBD1 (6 bases). The CDR3 sequence is 14 residues long. V was trimmed by 3 bases and J by 7 bases, leaving 16 bases between them. Germline CDR1 reads MNHEY; CDR2 reads SVGAGI. This chain's CDR3 is CASSYPDSLGEQYF. CDR3 nucleotide sequence: TGTGCCAGCAGTTATCCGGACAGCCTGGGGGAGCAGTACTTC.

V and J are TRBV15 and TRBJ2-2, with TRBD1 as a possible D gene (5 bases). Germline values: CDR1 LNHNV, CDR2 YYDKDF (reference sequence). Trimming took off 1 base at V and 5 bases at J, with 14 bases between the two ends. This CDR3 has 16 amino acids. The CDR3 DNA is TGTGCCACCAGCAGAGTCCCAGGGATGGTGACCGGGGAGCTGTTTTTT. Translating it yields CATSRVPGMVTGELFF. The full variable domain, completed using reference TRBV15 and TRBJ2-2, is DAMVIQNPRYQVTQFGKPVTLSCSQTLNHNVMYWYQQKSSQAPKLLFHYYDKDFNNEADTPDNFQSRRPNTSFCFLDIRSPGLGDTAMYLCATSRVPGMVTGELFFGEGSRLTVL.

The chain couples TRBV29-1 to TRBJ2-7, with TRBD1 identical over 8 bases. The CDR3 covers 14 residues. Germline lookup yields CDR1 SQVTM and CDR2 ANQGSEA. Trimming took 4 bases from V and 1 from J; bases not matched to a gene: 6. CDR3: CSVALTGESYEQYF. The CDR3 nucleotides read TGCAGCGTTGCCTTGACAGGGGAATCCTACGAGCAGTACTTC.

This chain connects TRBV27 to TRBJ2-7; D possibly uses TRBD1 or TRBD2 (5 bases each). The germline CDR1 and CDR2 sequences are MNHEY and SMNVEV (reference sequence). This CDR3 region has 12 residues. V was trimmed by 5 bases and J by 7 bases, leaving 12 bases between them. The DNA for the CDR3 is TGTGCCAGCAGTGGTAGGGGCGGGGAGCAGTACTTC. Its protein product is CASSGRGGEQYF.

This clone appeared a few times. The chain has TRBV7-8 and TRBJ2-7; D not certain. Germline V gene sequence: CDR1 SGHVS, CDR2 FQNEAQ. This CDR3 spans 12 amino acids. V dropped 1 base and J dropped 6 bases, with 7 bases sitting between them. This chain's CDR3 is CASSLDGGEQYF. CDR3 sequence (DNA): TGTGCCAGCAGCTTAGATGGTGGCGAGCAGTACTTC.

In this sample, this clone turned up once. V gene TRBV27 combines with J gene TRBJ2-7, with a possible D match to TRBD1 (6 bases). The V gene lost 7 bases and the J gene lost 1 base, with 11 bases spanning the gap. CDR3 length equals 13 residues. In germline, CDR1 is MNHEY, CDR2 SMNVEV (reference sequence). The DNA of the CDR3 is TGTGCCAGCAATCCGGACAGTTCCTACGAGCAGTACTTC. It translates to CASNPDSSYEQYF.

This clone was counted only a few times. The J gene is TRBJ2-7, the V gene TRBV11-2; D possibly corresponds to TRBD1 (6 bases). CDR3 length equals 14 residues. CDR1 is SGHAT and CDR2 is FQNNGV in the germline V gene. V lost 6 bases to trimming and J lost 0 bases, with 12 bases between them. In DNA form, the CDR3 reads TGTGCCAGCAGAACAGGGTCATACTCCTACGAGCAGTACTTC. Its translation is CASRTGSYSYEQYF.

This clone came up many times. The rearrangement links TRBV4-3 to TRBJ2-3, with 9 bases that match TRBD2. Per germline, CDR1 LGHNA and CDR2 YSLEER. The V gene end was trimmed by 0 bases and the J gene end by 4 bases; junction bases not matched to a gene: 5. This CDR3 comprises 16 residues. Here the CDR3 DNA reads TGCGCCAGCAGCCAAGAGGTGGCTAGCGGGGCAGATACGCAGTATTTT. Protein: CASSQEVASGADTQYF.

The V gene is TRBV5-1, the J gene TRBJ2-5; TRBD2 might be the D (5 bases). The CDR3 length is 13 residues. V was cut by 5 bases and J by 2 bases, with 10 bases left in between. Germline lookup yields CDR1 SGHRS and CDR2 YFSETQ. The CDR3 protein is CASSYTGQETQYF. In nucleotides, the CDR3 is TGCGCCAGCAGTTATACGGGGCAAGAGACCCAGTACTTC.

The V and J genes are TRBV30 and TRBJ2-3, with 10 nucleotides matching TRBD1. Trimming took 5 bases from V and 7 from J; bases not matched to a gene: 9. CDR1 and CDR2 (germline): GTSNPN, SVGIG (reference sequence). This CDR3 has 14 amino acids. CDR3 region: CAWHGTGAFYTQYF. The DNA for the CDR3 is TGTGCCTGGCACGGGACAGGGGCTTTCTATACGCAGTATTTT.

The chain employs TRBV20-1 and TRBJ1-1; D remains ambiguous. The CDR3 is 11 residues long. The V gene lost 1 base and the J gene lost 5 bases, with 5 bases spanning the gap. From germline, CDR1 is DFQATT and CDR2 SNEGSKA (reference sequence). The DNA for the CDR3 is TGCAGTGCTAGAGCTGGAACTGAAGCTTTCTTT. This codes for CSARAGTEAFF.